This TCR beta chain was recovered during a study of blood T cell repertoires in COVID-19. For the study at large: The United States, Italy and Spain supplied acute and convalescent COVID-19 samples. Sources were T cells, B-cell-depleted T cells, or PBMCs; the material itself was cDNA or gDNA.

The CDR3 is 13 residues long. Trimming left V 2 bases short and J 6 bases short, with 10 bases between. Germline CDR1 SEHNR, CDR2 FQNEAQ (reference sequence). The authors' processing: Using reference gene primer amplification, nucleated cell counts were estimated. Clones were read by immunoSEQ multiplex PCR, and TCRdb kept only the in-frame ones, dropping some. V and J calls and clone size are given by that table; D and trimming were obtained from the DNA. Of fewer than 90,000 clones listed, roughly 80% were seen once; the top ten hold 11%. The sequence derives from a man over 45 with acute or convalescent COVID-19. The specimen sequenced was peripheral blood. The chain recombines TRBV7-9 with TRBJ1-2; possibly TRBD1 for D (5 bases). The CDR3 bases are TGTGCCAGCAGCTTAACAGTAGGGGATGGCTACACCTTC. It encodes CASSLTVGDGYTF.